This T cell receptor (beta chain) was sequenced for a study of CD8 T cells in cerebrospinal fluid in Alzheimer's disease (dated by TCRdb to about 2020). At the level of the whole study: To assess CSF T cell clonal expansion, the study used two single-cell approaches: plate-based nested PCR sequencing and droplet-based sequencing. The study examined whether cerebrospinal fluid from healthy elderly individuals and from patients with neurodegenerative disease contained clonally expanded T cells. In the droplet-based CSF analysis comparing patients with controls, there were some ten healthy controls (around 11,000 cells) and some ten patients with MCI or Alzheimer's disease (just over 10,000 cells). CSF gene-expression analysis, which included Parkinson's disease patients, covered 20 to 30 samples in total.

What the research found in general, with its limitations: Only samples with detectable clones went into the overall clonality comparison: 11 healthy, 5 MCI, 5 AD, and 6 PD. A higher percentage of TCRs was made up by the largest CSF clone in patients with MCI or Alzheimer's disease than in controls. The EBV-specific clones were neither the most highly expanded clones nor enriched among patients. The authors warned that finding EBV-specific TCRs in CSF does not prove a causal connection between EBV and Alzheimer's disease. In pooled data, a highly expanded clone (at least 3% of TCRs) occurred in 1 of 10 healthy subjects versus 4 of 6 Alzheimer's patients.

This clonotype qualifies as medium-sized (0.01 to 0.1%) by its frequency, with no count on file. What this receptor recognizes is not known. The library was obtained by 10x single-cell sequencing. Profiling of CSF cells was done with 10X Genomics single-cell V(D)J and 5' gene-expression libraries. An Illumina NextSeq550 was used to sequence the CSF single-cell TCR libraries. Per the source publication's procedure: After V(D)J reads were mapped to the vdj-GRCh38 alts ensemble 2.0.0 reference, the Cell Ranger vdj pipeline was used to analyse the reads. A clonotype was defined as a group of cell barcodes sharing the same set of productive CDR3 nucleotide sequences. To link clonality with transcriptional profiles, clonotype information was added to the Seurat v3.0 gene-expression metadata. Any CSF cell with more than 1,800 genes, more than 7,500 UMIs or more than 10% mitochondrial reads was removed. To identify TCRs with known antigen specificity, CDR3-beta sequences were compared against VDJdb. Clone sharing was examined by network analysis using the R package qgraph, in which only TCRs with complete alpha and beta chains were included. Through TCRdb reprocessing, the reads give one entry per CDR3 protein sequence; DNA is omitted. V and J calls and clone size were set by TCRdb, not the authors. The sample table holds over a thousand distinct CDR3 sequences. Jointly, the top ten make up approximately 7.8% of the sample.

Counted from cysteine to phenylalanine, this CDR3 has 15 amino acids. The nucleotide record is missing. The germline V gene supplies CDR1 SGHTA and CDR2 FQGNSA. Every participant was in good physical condition and had no acute infectious disease. Live CSF cells for droplet-based sequencing were sorted with a live/dead marker. CSF was obtained by lumbar puncture, and immune cells were pelleted by centrifugation at 300g. Each CSF sample was examined for red blood cells, and any sample with blood contamination was excluded. CSF cells were cryopreserved in freezing medium, frozen overnight at -80 degrees C, and subsequently stored in liquid nitrogen. CSF samples were stored for less than seven months before analysis.

The chain couples TRBV7-2 to TRBJ1-4. The specimen was cerebrospinal fluid. The origin of this receptor is a human donor in good health. The CDR3 reads CASSLAGRHGEKLFF.